This T cell receptor beta chain was identified during a study of shared clonotypes between healthy human individuals (dated by TCRdb to the early 2020s). Study-wide context: A few men and a couple of women, aged 18 to 49 years, made up the cohort. Per donor, three plates each were used for CD4 naive and CD4 memory, two for CD8 naive, and one for CD8 memory. Blood TCR repertoires of five healthy adults were deeply sequenced to estimate repertoire size and the extent of clonotype sharing between individuals. Libraries were prepared and TCR repertoires were sequenced by different laboratories using diverse techniques, in order to increase sequencing depth and limit assay-specific biases. Per donor, leukapheresis produced somewhere between about 0.94 and 9 billion PBMCs.

The donors were healthy, HIV-negative adults with no recently reported acute infections or vaccinations. All donors were Caucasian adults living in Nashville, Tennessee, USA. CD4+ T cells were enriched by magnetic negative selection; naive cells were then positively selected on CD45RA, and the negative fraction formed the memory subset. Blood was collected by leukapheresis, and PBMCs were isolated by Ficoll-Histopaque density gradient centrifugation and then cryopreserved in liquid nitrogen vapor phase. Purity and quantity of every magnetically sorted T cell population were checked by analytical flow cytometry. Each sorted fraction had its genomic DNA isolated and then quantified by UV absorbance on a Nanodrop 2000c. The germline V gene (reference sequence) provides CDR1 LNHDA and CDR2 SQIVND. After removal of 3 bases from V and 1 base from J, the junction retains 2 bases not matched to a gene. CDR3 length: 14 amino acids, cysteine to phenylalanine. CDR3 DNA is the only sequence kept; it has 42 bases, read in frame from the first base.

Using the deep immunoSEQ assay, multiplex PCR amplified TCR CDR3 regions from genomic DNA. Extracted genomic DNA from each cell subset was spread evenly across all wells of several immunoSEQ 96-well plates, with each plate serving as a replicate. For sorted subsets, roughly 200 ng of genomic DNA, equivalent to 30,000 or so T cell genomes, went into each replicate PCR. Purified libraries were measured with a Qubit 3.0 fluorometer, size-checked on a Bioanalyzer 2100, and measured again with the KAPA Library Quantification kit. Each immunoSEQ 96-well plate was sequenced on its own single-read 150-cycle Illumina NextSeq 550 flow cell. Processing in the source paper ran as follows. Because the immunoSEQ output included only junctional sequences and no quality scores, the filtering could not be the same as the filtering used for full-length reads. To assign V/J genes and CDR3, sequences were annotated against IMGT germline references using PyIR, a Python wrapper for IgBLAST v1.9. Reads with weak V/J assignments (E-value above 1e-6), missing CDR3, stop codons, out-of-frame junctions, or ambiguous translated residues were removed. V3J clonotypes were defined as sequences sharing the same inferred V gene, J gene, and CDR3 amino acid sequence. Percentage overlap between repertoires was calculated by dividing the number of shared unique clonotypes by the size of the smaller repertoire. RTK rarefaction, the Chao1 estimator, and Recon v2.1 estimates of unobserved clonotypes were used to assess repertoire richness. For all TCRbeta clonotypes obtained by the gDNA method from several donors, generation probabilities were computed with OLGA. TCRdb's version of the immuneACCESS table is confined to in-frame rearrangements and falls short of the full clone set. An unresolved V gene accounts for under half of the shortfall where checked; the remainder is of unknown origin. The V and J calls and the clone size are those of that table, but D and trimming were determined from the DNA. The sample records fewer than 2.5 million clones, over 85% of which are singletons. The ten largest account for approximately 0.36% of the sample.

The full study reports these points: Compared with non-shared clonotypes, the clonotypes found in all four sorted-subset donors had higher generation probabilities. Estimated clonotype richness was generally larger for naive than for memory subsets. Even with the large sequencing depth, rarefaction of the sorted-subset datasets indicated that sequencing was incomplete. Only blood was sampled, and tissue TCR repertoires likely differ from those in blood. The genetic and exposure-history diversity represented was limited by the small number of donors. Pairwise subsampling indicated that sequencing depth was expected to affect the degree of clonotype sharing among donors. About 5% of naive CD4, roughly 3.6% of naive CD8, approximately 2.2% of memory CD4, and 0.4% of memory CD8 clonotypes were shared across several donors.

With regard to this clone: Its specific antigen is unknown. No base quality values were provided; no much bigger clone lies one nucleotide off.

Sequenced sample: naive CD4+ T cells from PBMCs. The cell subset or site label on this specimen signifies: CD45RA+ positively selected. The V gene is TRBV19 and the J gene is TRBJ1-1, and 7 junction bases match TRBD1. The TCR was taken from a man aged 18 to 35 in good health. Some clones in this sample may be carry-over from other donors' samples. The CDR3 amino acid sequence is: CASSMGQKNTEAFF. The sequenced DNA is TGTGCCAGTAGTATGGGACAGAAGAACACTGAAGCTTTCTTT.